This T cell receptor (beta chain) comes out of a study of human T cells and chemical hapten exposure. Looking at the study overall: Patients were given diphenylcyclopropenone on the scalp weekly across the roughly 24-week study.

The CDR3 sequence is 14 residues long. The germline V gene has CDR1 MNHEY and CDR2 SVGEGT. With 6 bases removed from V and 6 bases from J, the gap between germline ends came to 17 bases. Regarding time point: patch test 1, 2 weeks after DPC sensitization. Treatment specified: therapeutic diphenylcyclopropenone sensitization with weekly scalp DPC. Each CDR3 protein is one row after TCRdb ran MiXCR on the RACE reads. The sample records approximately 350,000 distinct CDR3 sequences, around 7% being singletons. This clonotype occurred a few times. This specimen consisted of whole blood, obtained in connection with sensitization to the hapten diphenylcyclopropenone (DPC). The rearrangement uses TRBV6-2 or TRBV6-3 and TRBJ1-1; D is ambiguous. The TCR comes from a woman aged 18-35 years with alopecia areata. Some clones in this sample may be carry-over from other donors' samples. The CDR3 DNA follows: TGTGCCAGCAGACCACAAGTGGGAGGATCTGAAGCTTTCTTT. Translation gives CASRPQVGGSEAFF.